The T cell receptor beta chain described here comes from a study of OX40 agonist ivuxolimab in advanced cancers. Study context: Intravenous ivuxolimab at 0.01 to 10 mg/kg was given to patients every 2 weeks. Earlier anti-PD-1, anti-PD-L1 or anti-CTLA-4 therapy was permitted; over 35% had received some.

The CDR3 sequence is 11 residues long. The germline V gene encodes CDR1 SGHDN and CDR2 FVKESK. V was shortened by 4 bases and J by 9 bases, with 7 bases between the two germline ends. To note about this clone: Its antigen is not identified.

Clones were read by immunoSEQ multiplex PCR, and TCRdb kept only the in-frame ones, dropping some. Of 35,000 to 45,000 clones listed, 82% are singletons. Study results and limitations: CD8+ T cells showed, on average, more clonal expansion than CD4+ cells. Among the nonresponders, some also had low normalized T-cell clonal expansion.

The V call is TRBV14, the J call TRBJ2-1; no definite D call. The specimen was CD4+ or CD8+ T cells sorted from blood, collected in a trial of the OX40 agonist ivuxolimab. The sequence derives from an adult with an advanced solid tumor such as melanoma, head and neck, liver or kidney cancer. CDR3 sequence reads: CASSRSSEQFF. CDR3 DNA sequence: TGTGCCAGCAGCCGTAGTAGTGAGCAGTTCTTC.